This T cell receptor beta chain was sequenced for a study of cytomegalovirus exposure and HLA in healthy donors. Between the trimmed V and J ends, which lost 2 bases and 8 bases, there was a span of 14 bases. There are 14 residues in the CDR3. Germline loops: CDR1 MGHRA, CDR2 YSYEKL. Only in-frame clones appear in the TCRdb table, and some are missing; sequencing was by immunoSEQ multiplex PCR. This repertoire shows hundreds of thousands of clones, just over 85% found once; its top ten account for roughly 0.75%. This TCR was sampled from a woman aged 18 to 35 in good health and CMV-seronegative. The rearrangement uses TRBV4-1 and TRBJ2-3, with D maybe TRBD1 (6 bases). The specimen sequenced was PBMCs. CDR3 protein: CASSQTPGQSTQYF. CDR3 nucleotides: TGCGCCAGCAGCCAAACCCCCGGACAGAGTACGCAGTATTTT.